The entry that follows covers one TCR beta chain sequence. As yet, its antigen is unknown. Clones were sequenced by immunoSEQ multiplex PCR, and TCRdb holds only the in-frame ones, with some missing. The sample includes tens of thousands of clones, 90% to 97% of them seen just once. This sample is drawn from a study of regulatory and conventional T cells in RAG deficiency. This CDR3 is built from 12 residues. Germline lookup yields CDR1 SNHLY and CDR2 FYNNEI. After removal of 7 bases from V and 6 bases from J, the junction contained 4 bases not matched to a gene. Genomic DNA came from blood conventional CD4+ T cells gated CD25-low CD127-high. Study observations and caveats: Other subsets showed approximately 9.6-fold reductions, but Treg unique TCR beta sequences fell roughly 93-fold in these patients. Control T-cell subsets had markedly higher Shannon entropy and lower Simpson indices than RAG-deficient patients.

The data also belong to a second study, concerning regulatory T cells. That investigation notes: Amplification used 52 TRBV primers and 13 TRBJ primers.

Sequencing was carried out using CD25- CD4+ T cells sorted from blood. V gene TRBV2 combines with J gene TRBJ2-3, with TRBD2 identical over 7 bases. The clonotype comes from a human donor in good health. CDR3 region: CASNFGGDTQYF. In nucleotides, the CDR3 is TGTGCCAGCAACTTCGGGGGGGATACGCAGTATTTT. Supplemented by reference TRBV2 and TRBJ2-3, the full variable domain reads EPEVTQTPSHQVTQMGQEVILRCVPISNHLYFYWYRQILGQKVEFLVSFYNNEISEKSEIFDDQFSVERPDGSNFTLKIRSTKLEDSAMYFCASNFGGDTQYFGPGTRLTVL.